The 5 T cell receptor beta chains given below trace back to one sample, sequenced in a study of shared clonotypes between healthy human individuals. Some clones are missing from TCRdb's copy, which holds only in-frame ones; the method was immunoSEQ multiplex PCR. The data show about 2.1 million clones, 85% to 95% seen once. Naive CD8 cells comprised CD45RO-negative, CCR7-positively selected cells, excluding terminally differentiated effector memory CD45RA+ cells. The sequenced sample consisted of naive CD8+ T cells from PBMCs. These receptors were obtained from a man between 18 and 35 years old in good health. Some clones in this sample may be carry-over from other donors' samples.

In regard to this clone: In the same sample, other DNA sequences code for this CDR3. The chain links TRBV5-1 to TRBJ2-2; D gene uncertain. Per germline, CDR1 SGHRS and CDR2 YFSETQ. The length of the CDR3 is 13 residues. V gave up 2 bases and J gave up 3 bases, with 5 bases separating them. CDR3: CASSLTYTGELFF. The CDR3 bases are TGCGCCAGCAGCTTAACGTACACCGGGGAGCTGTTTTTT.

The CDR3: CASSLDVVGALSGYTF. In DNA, the CDR3 is TGTGCCAGCAGCTTGGATGTTGTGGGGGCGTTAAGCGGCTACACCTTC. The chain links TRBV5-4 to TRBJ1-2, with D perhaps matching TRBD1 (6 bases). Deletions cut 0 bases from V and 8 bases from J, with 20 bases between. This CDR3 has 16 residues. The V gene's germline CDR1 is SGHNT and CDR2 YYREEE (reference sequence). The full variable domain, rest sourced from reference TRBV5-4 and TRBJ1-2, is ETGVTQSPTHLIKTRGQQVTLRCSSQSGHNTVSWYQQALGQGPQFIFQYYREEENGRGNFPPRFSGLQFPNYSSELNVNALELDDSALYLCASSLDVVGALSGYTFGSGTRLTVV.

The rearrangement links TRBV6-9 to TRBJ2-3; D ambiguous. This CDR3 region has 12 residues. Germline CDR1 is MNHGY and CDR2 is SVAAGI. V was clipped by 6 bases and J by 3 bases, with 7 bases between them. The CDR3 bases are TGTGCCAGCAGCCTCCTGACAGATACGCAGTATTTT. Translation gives CASSLLTDTQYF.

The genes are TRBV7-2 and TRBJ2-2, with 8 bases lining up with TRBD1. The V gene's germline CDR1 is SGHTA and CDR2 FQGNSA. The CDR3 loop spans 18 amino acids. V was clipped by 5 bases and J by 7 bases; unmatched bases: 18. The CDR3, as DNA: TGTGCCAGCAGCGTAACCTCAGGGGGCGCAGATAAGTACGGGGAGCTGTTTTTT. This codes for CASSVTSGGADKYGELFF.

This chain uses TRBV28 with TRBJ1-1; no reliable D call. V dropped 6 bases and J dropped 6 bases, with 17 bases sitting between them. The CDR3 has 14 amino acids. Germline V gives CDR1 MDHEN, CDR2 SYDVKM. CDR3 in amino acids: CASRGYGFRPEAFF. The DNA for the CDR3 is TGTGCCAGCAGAGGGTATGGGTTTAGGCCTGAAGCTTTCTTT. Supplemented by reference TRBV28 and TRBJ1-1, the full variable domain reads DVKVTQSSRYLVKRTGEKVFLECVQDMDHENMFWYRQDPGLGLRLIYFSYDVKMKEKGDIPEGYSVSREKKERFSLILESASTNQTSMYLCASRGYGFRPEAFFGQGTRLTVV.